A single sample gave rise to the 14 T cell receptor beta chains below, sequenced in a study of blood T cell repertoires in COVID-19. The assay was immunoSEQ multiplex PCR, and TCRdb's table has in-frame clones only and misses some. The data contain a few hundred thousand clones, about 80% of them singletons. The sequenced sample was PBMCs or T cells enriched from blood (not recorded which). These receptors all come from a man aged 40-49 years who had recovered from COVID-19.

The chain joins TRBV4-1 to TRBJ2-2, with D possibly matching TRBD2 (5 bases). The CDR3 spans 18 residues. Trimming stripped 2 bases from V and 1 base from J, with 17 bases between. Germline CDR1 and CDR2: MGHRA and YSYEKL. The CDR3 sequence: CASSQTRMARGNTGELFF. CDR3 bases: TGCGCCAGCAGCCAAACCAGGATGGCCCGGGGGAACACCGGGGAGCTGTTTTTT.

This clone has more than one count but fewer than ten. The CDR3 here is CASSALQSRTDTQYF. In nucleotides, the CDR3 is TGTGCCAGCAGCGCATTACAGTCCCGCACAGATACGCAGTATTTT. The chain couples TRBV9 to TRBJ2-3; no definite D call. Germline V gene sequence: CDR1 SGDLS, CDR2 YYNGEE. The CDR3 contains 15 residues. The V end was cut by 3 bases, the J end by 1 base, with 12 bases between.

The gene calls are TRBV11-1 and TRBJ1-1; maybe TRBD1 (5 bases). V shed 2 bases and J shed 1 base, with 5 bases lying between them. The CDR3 has 13 amino acids. In germline, CDR1 is SGHAT, CDR2 FQDESV (reference sequence). This CDR3 is CASSLQGNTEAFF. CDR3 bases: TGTGCCAGCAGCTTACAGGGGAACACTGAAGCTTTCTTT.

The CDR3 reads CASSLQIHRGPGELFF. The CDR3 bases are TGTGCCAGCAGCTTACAAATCCACAGGGGCCCCGGGGAGCTGTTTTTT. The chain couples TRBV13 to TRBJ2-2, with 7 bases fitting TRBD1. Germline CDR1 PRHDT, CDR2 FYEKMQ (reference sequence). The CDR3 extends over 16 amino acids. Trimming removed 2 bases from V and 6 bases from J; junction bases left unmatched: 9.

This chain connects TRBV27 to TRBJ2-2; D remains ambiguous. V was clipped by 4 bases and J by 1 base, with 4 bases between them. Germline assignment: CDR1 MNHEY and CDR2 SMNVEV (reference sequence). The CDR3 has 13 residues. The CDR3 DNA sequence: TGTGCCAGCAGTTCCGGGAACACCGGGGAGCTGTTTTTT. Its translation is CASSSGNTGELFF.

This clone was seen only a few times. The CDR3 sequence: CASSPTGGSQETQYF. In DNA, the CDR3 is TGTGCCAGCTCACCGACAGGGGGTAGCCAAGAGACCCAGTACTTC. V is TRBV18 and J is TRBJ2-5; 9 positions match TRBD1. There are 15 residues in the CDR3. Trimming removed 3 bases from V and 1 base from J; junction bases left unmatched: 3. Germline V lookup: CDR1 KGHSH, CDR2 LQKENI.

The chain is built from TRBV6-2 or TRBV6-3 and TRBJ1-5; D perhaps matches TRBD1 (6 bases). CDR1 is MNHEY, CDR2 SVGEGT, per germline. V gave up 6 bases and J gave up 7 bases, with 10 bases separating them. There are 12 residues in the CDR3. The DNA of the CDR3 is TGTGCCAGCAGCCACAGGGACCAGCCCCAGCATTTT. Residues: CASSHRDQPQHF.

The chain uses TRBV28 and TRBJ2-7; perhaps TRBD1 as D (5 bases). V lost 5 bases and J 3 bases, leaving 8 bases between the germline ends. Germline V lookup: CDR1 MDHEN, CDR2 SYDVKM. The CDR3 extends over 12 amino acids. The CDR3 bases are TGTGCCAGCAGTCAAGACAGCTACGAGCAGTACTTC. This gives the protein CASSQDSYEQYF.

The chain has TRBV2 and TRBJ2-1; 11 positions agree with TRBD2. The CDR3 has 15 residues. Germline V gene data show CDR1 as SNHLY and CDR2 as FYNNEI. With 4 bases clipped from V and 4 bases from J, the junction kept 3 bases outside the gene matches. The CDR3 spells CASSALAGEYNEQFF. The CDR3 DNA follows: TGTGCCAGCAGTGCACTAGCGGGAGAATACAATGAGCAGTTCTTC.

The chain combines TRBV2 with TRBJ2-3, with D maybe TRBD2 (6 bases). The V gene's germline CDR1 is SNHLY and CDR2 FYNNEI. Trimming pared 2 bases from V and 1 base from J, leaving 7 bases between. The CDR3 length is 14 residues. Here the CDR3 reads CASSEWGGTDTQYF. CDR3 in DNA: TGTGCCAGCAGTGAATGGGGGGGCACAGATACGCAGTATTTT.

The CDR3 here is CASHKGQGRHEQYF. CDR3 DNA: TGTGCCAGCCATAAGGGACAGGGTCGCCACGAGCAGTACTTC. The rearrangement uses TRBV18 and TRBJ2-7, with 9 bases fitting TRBD1. This CDR3 is built from 14 residues. V gave up 8 bases and J gave up 5 bases; unmatched junction bases: 10. From germline, CDR1 is KGHSH and CDR2 LQKENI. The whole variable domain, remainder taken from reference TRBV18 and TRBJ2-7, is NAGVMQNPRHLVRRRGQEARLRCSPMKGHSHVYWYRQLPEEGLKFMVYLQKENIIDESGMPKERFSAEFPKEGPSILRIQQVVRGDSAAYFCASHKGQGRHEQYFGPGTRLTVT.

V gene TRBV6-1 combines with J gene TRBJ1-2; D is undetermined. Trimming shortened V by 2 bases and J by 3 bases, and 10 bases separated the two germline ends. Germline-derived CDR1 and CDR2 are MNHNS and SASEGT. The CDR3 has 14 residues. The CDR3 region is CASSENEAYYGYTF. Here the CDR3 DNA reads TGTGCCAGCAGTGAAAACGAGGCCTACTATGGCTACACCTTC.

The chain employs TRBV6-4 and TRBJ1-6; the match to TRBD1 covers 8 bases. Trimming at V came to 8 bases and at J to 14 bases, leaving 14 bases not matched to a gene. Germline V gene lookup returns CDR1 MRHNA and CDR2 SNTAGT. The length of the CDR3 is 14 residues. CDR3 amino acids: CASLFTTGGPSLHF. The CDR3 DNA reads as TGTGCCAGCTTATTCACCACAGGGGGTCCTTCCCTCCACTTT.

This clone was seen a handful of times. This chain links TRBV4-2 with TRBJ2-3; maybe TRBD2 (7 bases). Trimming cost V 0 bases and J 4 bases, with 14 bases left between them. CDR1 is LGHNA and CDR2 is YNFKEQ in the germline V gene. There are 16 residues in the CDR3. CDR3 coding DNA: TGTGCCAGCAGCCAAGATTTTGGGGGGGGGCCAGATACGCAGTATTTT. Protein: CASSQDFGGGPDTQYF.